The 3 T cell receptor beta chains listed next were all sequenced from one sample in a study of CD8+ T cells in alopecia areata. RNA extraction and reverse transcription yielded cDNA as sequencing template. Produced via immunoSEQ multiplex PCR; TCRdb's table is partial and in-frame only. The sample holds about 270,000 clones, and no clone turns up only once. Markers used for sorting pooled cutaneous lymph node cells were CD4, CD8alpha, NKG2D, NKG2ACE and others. The sequenced sample consisted of CD4+ T cells sorted from a lymph node. The receptors stem from a C3H/HeJ mouse with alopecia areata. The MHC haplotype of this mouse line is H2-k.

This clone came up a few times. Gene names and germline refer to mouse. The DNA ends 3 residues before the CDR3 does, and the rest of the CDR3 is filled in from the germline J gene. The sample contains more than one DNA sequence encoding this CDR3. The chain links TRBV1 to TRBJ1-6, with D perhaps matching TRBD1 (5 bases). TRBJ1-6 is flagged as an ORF with uncertain function. Trimming stripped 2 bases from V and 2 bases from J, with 7 bases between. Germline V lookup: CDR1 NSQYPW, CDR2 LRSPGD (reference sequence). This CDR3 has 15 amino acids. The sequenced CDR3 bases are TGCACCTGCAGTGCACAGGGAGCCTATAATTCGCCC. Its translation is CTCSAQGAYNSP. The entire CDR3 sequence reads CTCSAQGAYNSPLYF.

This clone was detected only a few times. Mouse germline and gene names are used. CDR3 amino acids: CASSLPGLGGNTGQLYF. The CDR3 bases that were read are TGTGCCAGCAGCCTTCCGGGACTGGGGGGAAACACCGGG. The rearrangement uses TRBV13-1 and TRBJ2-2, with TRBD2 identical over 12 bases. Coverage ceases 4 residues before the CDR3 finishes, and the germline J gene fills in the end. Germline CDR1 and CDR2: NSHNY and SYGAGN. CDR3 size: 17 residues. V dropped 5 bases and J dropped 1; count of bases not matched to a gene: 6.

Remarks on this clone: The gene symbols are mouse symbols. From the germline J gene comes the end of the CDR3, since the read stops 4 residues before it. This chain joins TRBV29 and TRBJ1-2, with D possibly TRBD1 on 5 matching bases. This CDR3 is built from 14 residues. Germline V gene data show CDR1 as MSHET and CDR2 as SYDVDS. The V end lost 0 bases, the J end lost 1 base, and 6 bases lay between the germline ends. The CDR3 region is CASSLSGQNSDYTF. CDR3 DNA, as far as it was read: TGTGCTAGCAGTTTATCCGGACAAAACTCC.